This TCR beta chain comes out of a study of blood T cell repertoires in COVID-19 (dated by TCRdb to the early 2020s). As for the study more broadly: The collaborator samples originated in the United States, Italy and Spain and spanned the acute and convalescent phases of COVID-19. The prospective study material was composed of cDNA or gDNA derived from T cells, B-cell-depleted T cells, or PBMCs. The dataset comprised deeply sampled blood TCRbeta repertoires from subjects exposed to, actively infected with, or recovered from COVID-19. A freely available public database, intended as a resource for researchers studying the immune response to SARS-CoV-2, is where the repertoires were released. Samples were obtained from the ongoing ImmuneRACE study (first 160 participants) and from 1,200 or so subjects provided by 6 global collaborators. A de-identified subject ID, COVID-19 status, age in years and sex were almost always included in the sample metadata. HLA class I and class II types, where available, came from metadata supplied by the sample provider rather than from assay-based typing. The study at large found these results: The quantity of clinical and demographic metadata differed by source and by participant and was supplied without curation.

V is trimmed back by 7 bases and J by 3 bases, and the junction contains 5 bases that no gene match accounts for. The germline V gene supplies CDR1 SNHLY and CDR2 FYNNEI. Taken from cysteine to phenylalanine, the CDR3 has 14 residues. The only DNA kept is the CDR3, 42 bases in frame from the first base. Notes on this clone: Its antigen target is currently unknown. Base-call qualities are not available, and no considerably larger clone is one nucleotide away.

The immunoSEQ Assay, a bias-controlled multiplex PCR, was used to amplify TCRbeta CDR3 regions from genomic DNA. Turning to the authors' computational methods: The number of nucleated cells in each sample was estimated from the amplification of reference gene primers within the assay. To quantify the absolute abundance of each unique TCRbeta CDR3 rearrangement, sequence reads were collapsed and filtered. For each sample, productive Simpson clonality was calculated as the square root of Simpson's diversity index over productive rearrangements. This is the immuneACCESS table as TCRdb keeps it, with only in-frame sequences that have V and J called. A part of the clones is gone; compared with another copy, unresolved V genes explain less than half, and the rest is unexplained. V, J and clone size were drawn from that table, and D and trimming were deduced from the DNA. The sample profile shows 45,000 to 55,000 clones; 86% of them were found once. The ten largest account for under 30% of the sample.

The collaborating institutions used their own protocols to collect whole blood in K2EDTA tubes. For TCRbeta analysis, collaborators shipped samples as frozen whole blood, isolated PBMCs, or DNA extracted from either of those sample types. Source material: peripheral blood. This receptor was obtained from a human donor in a cohort sampled during active COVID-19. Here the chain combines TRBV2 and TRBJ2-7, with 11 bases aligning to TRBD1. The nucleotides are TGTGCCAGCACCTCGGACAGGGGGCTCTACGAGCAGTACTTC. It translates to CASTSDRGLYEQYF.